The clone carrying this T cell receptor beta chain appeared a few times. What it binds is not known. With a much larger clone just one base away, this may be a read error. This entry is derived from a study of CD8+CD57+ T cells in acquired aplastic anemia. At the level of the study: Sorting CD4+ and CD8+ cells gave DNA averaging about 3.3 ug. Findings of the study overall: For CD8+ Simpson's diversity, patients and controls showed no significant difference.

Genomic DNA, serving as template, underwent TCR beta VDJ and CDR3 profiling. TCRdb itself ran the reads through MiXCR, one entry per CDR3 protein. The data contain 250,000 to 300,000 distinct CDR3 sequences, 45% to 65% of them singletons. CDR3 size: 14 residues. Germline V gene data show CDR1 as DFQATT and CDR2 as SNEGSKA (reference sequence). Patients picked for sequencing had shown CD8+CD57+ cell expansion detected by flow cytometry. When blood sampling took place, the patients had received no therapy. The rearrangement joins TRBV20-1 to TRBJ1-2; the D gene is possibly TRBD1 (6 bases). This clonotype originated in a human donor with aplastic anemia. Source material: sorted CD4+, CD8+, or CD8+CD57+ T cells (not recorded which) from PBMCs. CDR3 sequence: CSAPGLGGLDGHTF. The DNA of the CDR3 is TGCAGTGCCCCCGGGTTAGGGGGGTTGGATGGCCACACCTTC.